This T cell receptor beta chain was identified in a study of CD8 T cells in Susac syndrome. Study-wide points: Clonal expansion was not observed in the Susac syndrome CD4+ T cell repertoires.

As concerns this clonotype: What it binds is not known.

TEMRA cells were enriched by FACS, and CD4+ and CD8+ T cells were negatively isolated. Germline V gene data show CDR1 as SQVTM and CDR2 as ANQGSEA. The CDR3 loop spans 12 amino acids. The ends lost 7 bases at V and 1 base at J; junction bases unmatched: 2. Random hexamers were used to reverse transcribe the RNA input (roughly 0.5 to 1 ug). TCRdb re-analysed the immunoSEQ multiplex PCR reads in MiXCR, keeping a single row per CDR3 protein. The table shows roughly 190,000 distinct CDR3 sequences, with roughly 90% occurring only once. The clonotype originates from a human donor with Susac syndrome. Sequenced: CD4+ T cells from PBMCs. The chain carries TRBV29-1 and TRBJ1-1; 8 bases map to TRBD1. CDR3 sequence (DNA): TGCAGCGCTGGACAGGGGAACACTGAAGCTTTCTTT. It codes for CSAGQGNTEAFF.